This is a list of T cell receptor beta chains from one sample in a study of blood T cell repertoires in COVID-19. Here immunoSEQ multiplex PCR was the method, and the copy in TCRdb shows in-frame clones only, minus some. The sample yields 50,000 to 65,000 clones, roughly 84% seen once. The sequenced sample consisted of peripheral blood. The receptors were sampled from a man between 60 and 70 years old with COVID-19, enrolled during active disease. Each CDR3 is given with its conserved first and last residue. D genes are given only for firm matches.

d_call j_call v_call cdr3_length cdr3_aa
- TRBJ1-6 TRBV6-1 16 CASSERLPTGNSPLHF
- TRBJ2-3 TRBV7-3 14 CASSKVAETDTQYF
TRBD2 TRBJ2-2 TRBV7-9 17 CASSLIASGSLTGELFF
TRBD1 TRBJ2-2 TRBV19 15 CASSIQGENTGELFF
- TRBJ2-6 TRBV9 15 CASSAQGSGANVLTF
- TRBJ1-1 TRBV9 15 CASSVGGRMNTEAFF
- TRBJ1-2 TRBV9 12 CASSVAFYGYTF
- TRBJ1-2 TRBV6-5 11 CASSIFPGYTF
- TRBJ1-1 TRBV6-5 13 CASNPGLNTEAFF
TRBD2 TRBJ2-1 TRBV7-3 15 CASSGRTSGSSEQFF
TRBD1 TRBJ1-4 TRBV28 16 CASSLTGGLTNEKLFF
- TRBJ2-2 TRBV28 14 CASKLGTNTGELFF
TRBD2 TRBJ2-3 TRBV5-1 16 CASSLGAGGPTDTQYF
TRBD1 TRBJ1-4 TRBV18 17 CASSPPGQGDYGEKLFF
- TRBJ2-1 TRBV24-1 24 CATSDLHSASWPPAPRTDGYEQFF